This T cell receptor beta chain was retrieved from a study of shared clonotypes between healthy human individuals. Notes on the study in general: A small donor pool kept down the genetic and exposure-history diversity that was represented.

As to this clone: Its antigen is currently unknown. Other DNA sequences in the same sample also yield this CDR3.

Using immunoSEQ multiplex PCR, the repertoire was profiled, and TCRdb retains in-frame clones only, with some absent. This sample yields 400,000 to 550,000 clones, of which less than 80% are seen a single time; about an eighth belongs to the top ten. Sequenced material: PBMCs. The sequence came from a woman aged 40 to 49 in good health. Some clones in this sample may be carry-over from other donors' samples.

This CDR3 reads CASSLDTNTEAFF. DNA of the CDR3: TGTGCCAGCAGCTTGGACACGAACACTGAAGCTTTCTTT. The V gene is TRBV5-4, the J gene TRBJ1-1; D is unresolved. Germline CDR1 is SGHNT and CDR2 is YYREEE (reference sequence). V gave up 0 bases and J gave up 1 base, with 4 bases separating them. The CDR3 runs 13 residues.